This T cell receptor beta chain was profiled in a study of T cells in Graves' hyperthyroidism and ophthalmopathy. Comments on this clonotype: Its antigen is unknown.

Study-level points and caveats: The majority of expanded thyroid clonotypes above 0.001 also appeared in blood.

From RNA transcripts, TCR beta CDR3 regions were amplified. TCR CDR3 regions were first amplified by RT-PCR with HTBI primers. TCRdb passed the multiplex PCR reads through MiXCR, listing each CDR3 protein once. The data contain a few hundred thousand distinct CDR3 sequences, roughly 15% of them singletons. CDR3 length equals 16 residues. The germline V gene has CDR1 LGHNA and CDR2 YNFKEQ. J was trimmed by 1 base and V by 0 bases; bases with no gene match: 2. This receptor was taken from a woman aged 40-49 years with Graves' hyperthyroidism that later progressed to Graves' ophthalmopathy. The material sequenced was blood. The rearrangement joins TRBV4-2 to TRBJ1-1; 10 bases agree with TRBD1. CDR3 region: CASSQDGTGANTEAFF. The CDR3 DNA follows: TGTGCCAGCAGCCAAGATGGGACAGGGGCGAACACTGAAGCTTTCTTT.